Here is one T cell receptor (beta chain) with its context. This clone's antigen is unknown. No much larger clone is present one base from it, and per-base qualities are unavailable. The hyperthyroidism patients were between 18 and 65 years old and newly diagnosed, with a disease duration of less than 2 months. Any patient with an uncontrolled infection, another autoimmune disease, pregnancy or lactation was excluded. Diagnoses were based on clinical symptoms, serum thyroxine and TRAb, thyroid ultrasound and orbital computed tomography. Blood from progressor patients was drawn when they were first diagnosed with hyperthyroidism, before any ophthalmopathy symptoms appeared. PBMCs were isolated from about 10 ml of fresh peripheral blood by Ficoll-Paque density gradient centrifugation. Progressor patients were defined as those initially diagnosed with Graves' hyperthyroidism in whom ophthalmopathy developed during follow-up. Total RNA was extracted with Trizol reagent, and quality was checked on an Agilent 2100 Bioanalyzer.

The data were taken from a study of T cells in Graves' hyperthyroidism and ophthalmopathy (dated by TCRdb to between 2018 and 2021). Describing the broader study: Peripheral blood was sampled at the time of initial diagnosis, prior to any treatment. TCR Vbeta CDR3 sequencing of roughly 140 peripheral blood samples (43 ophthalmopathy, 75 or so hyperthyroidism and some 17 progressor patients) is reported in the paper. The study also compared thyroid tissue and blood T-cell repertoires from about six Graves' hyperthyroidism patients. The approximately 98 discovery patients were randomly divided into training and test sets at a 7:3 ratio. After sampling, hyperthyroidism patients received methimazole starting at 30 mg daily, and ophthalmopathy patients received high-dose intravenous methylprednisolone. To identify distinguishing TCR V-J signatures, a discovery cohort of about 100 patients was used, comprising some 45 with Graves' ophthalmopathy and 57 with stable Graves' hyperthyroidism. Whether ophthalmopathy could be predicted prospectively was tested in an independent validation cohort made up of 18 to 20 hyperthyroidism patients plus 17 patients who later progressed to ophthalmopathy. General study outcomes and caveats: A model built on a 13 V-J signature distinguished ophthalmopathy from stable hyperthyroidism, reaching 85% to 90% sensitivity and around 81% specificity in cross-validation and 80%/75% in testing. In validation, the model predicted progression to ophthalmopathy a median of 6.5 months before onset, with roughly 70% sensitivity and almost 75% specificity. Most expanded thyroid clonotypes (frequency above 0.001) were also found in blood, which suggests that blood repertoires may mirror thyroid immune responses. No statistical method was used to set the sample size in advance, and investigators knew the group allocation.

From its cysteine to its phenylalanine, the CDR3 spans 16 amino acids. Only CDR3 DNA remains: 48 bases, in frame from the first base. V was cut back by 1 base and J by 1 base, leaving a gap of 13 bases between them. CDR1 is given as MGHRA and CDR2 as YSYEKL, both from the germline V gene. TCR beta CDR3 regions were amplified from RNA transcripts. A first-round RT-PCR of the TCR CDR3 used the HTBI primer set with the Qiagen OneStep RT-PCR kit. The libraries were constructed in a second round of multiplex PCR and then size-selected and purified. Sequencing of the libraries was done on an Illumina HiSeq2000 using paired-end 100 bp reads. Regarding the original processing steps: SOAPnuke was used to process the raw data, throwing out any read that contained adapters or uncalled bases, had a mean Phred below 15, or lacked an exact constant-primer or identifier match. COPE v1.2.5 was used to merge the high-quality paired reads, and each unique nucleotide sequence was defined as a clonotype. MiTCR v1.1 was used to align the clonotypes against IMGT TRBV, TRBD and TRBJ reference segments. The analysis included only V-J combinations with a frequency above 0.0001, which together covered 98% to 99.2% of the repertoires. The TCS score was defined as F50 (clonal expansion) divided by E x V (chaos), with BLOSUM62-based TCRdist calculated between CDR3 peptides within each V-J. Welch's t-statistics and random forest reduced just over 500 V-J features to around 14, which were used in a naive Bayes classifier (R e1071). TCRdb took the public reads, trimmed them with fastp at Q25, ran MiXCR for clone calling and kept in-frame beta chains. Records with the same CDR3 protein are collapsed into one entry carrying the most frequent genes and DNA. These V and J calls derive from TCRdb rather than the authors' analysis. Present in this sample are hundreds of thousands of distinct CDR3 sequences, 14% of which were seen just once. The ten largest clones represent roughly 5.7% of the sample.

This receptor was obtained from a woman in her 30s with Graves' hyperthyroidism that later progressed to Graves' ophthalmopathy. Sequenced material: blood. The chain uses TRBV4-1 and TRBJ1-1; the D gene identity is not certain. The DNA reads TGCGCCAGCAGCCAAGCAAAATGGGCGCCGAACACTGAAGCTTTCTTT. This yields the protein CASSQAKWAPNTEAFF.